This T cell receptor beta chain was obtained from a study of cytomegalovirus exposure and HLA in healthy donors. PCR primers comprised 60 Vbeta and 13 Jbeta primers. The repertoire was sequenced with immunoSEQ multiplex PCR; TCRdb's copy has only in-frame clones and lacks some. There are about 130,000 clones in the sample; about 74% occur only once, and about 4% lies in the top ten. General study results and limits: Differences between HLA loci emerged in a later analysis of TCR association rates, with DRB1 most and HLA-C fewest.

Between the trimmed V and J ends, which lost 4 bases and 1 base, there was a span of 16 bases. CDR1 is SGHVS, CDR2 FQNEAQ, per germline. The CDR3 has 16 amino acids. On this clone itself: The antigen remains undetermined.

This TCR was recovered from a woman aged 45-65 years in good health and CMV-seropositive. The sequencing input was PBMCs. V usage is TRBV7-8 and J usage is TRBJ1-2; no clear D. CDR3 sequence: CASSWGVWGVNYGYTF. CDR3 sequence (DNA): TGTGCCAGCAGCTGGGGAGTCTGGGGAGTTAACTATGGCTACACCTTC.